A selection of T cell receptor beta chains follows, all from one sample in a study of T cells in Graves' hyperthyroidism and ophthalmopathy. One entry per CDR3 protein results from TCRdb running MiXCR on the multiplex PCR reads. Among some 620,000 distinct CDR3 sequences, about 16% were seen once, and the ten largest hold 3% to 4.5%. The sequenced sample consisted of blood. These TCRs come from a woman under 40 with Graves' hyperthyroidism. Each CDR3 is given with its conserved first and last residue. Clone size is stated in some rows and not others, as once, few, many or a class when expanded.

V gene,clone size,CDR3 protein
TRBV28,many,CASSLPPDPEGYGYTF
TRBV2,many,CASSGAPEVLEQYF
TRBV24-1,many,CATSDPGGNEQFF
TRBV11-2,many,CASSSRMHEQYF
TRBV5-1,many,CASSLDVAGGNEQFF
TRBV5-1,NA,CASSYTLGANEKLFF
TRBV2,once,CASKRREGSTDTQYF
TRBV7-8,many,CASIRSLALQETQYF
TRBV9,few,CASSVGVRVYEQYF
TRBV6-1,few,CASSSWSADTQYF
TRBV14,few,CASSRGGFNEQFF
TRBV11-2,few,CASSHVPGQGEETQYF
TRBV6-1,many,CASSEVGQETQYF
TRBV30,few,CAWSGTSNSGNTIYF
TRBV12-3/TRBV12-4,many,CASSKELAATEQFF
TRBV7-3,NA,CASSLLFRNLGTGELFF
TRBV7-9,NA,CASSLWVLAGVRDTGELFF
TRBV12-3/TRBV12-4,many,CASSIDQAPYEQYF
TRBV20-1,NA,CSVRKHRTGTNEQFF
TRBV24-1,few,CATSDPGTRGGYTF
TRBV30,few,CAWSDLKTQYF
TRBV6-5,many,CASSYNSPGQGNEQFF
TRBV20-1,few,CSARGGEIYNEQFF
TRBV28,NA,CASSRPREFFILNYGYTF
TRBV27,many,CASQGTPQETQYF
TRBV2,many,CASHLTGAKSPLHF
TRBV29-1,NA,CSALTEYYEQYF
TRBV7-2,few,CASSSGPKGSNQPQHF
TRBV5-1,many,CASSASGRANEQFF
TRBV27,NA,CASSGRGRVHGYTF
TRBV29-1,many,CSVVGGDSSYEQYF
TRBV2,many,CASRPTSGIEYNEQFF
TRBV3-1,NA,CASSQRGSSGFSYNEQFF
TRBV28,many,CASSHSTQRLGELFF
TRBV9,NA,CASSVGGRTDAQYF
TRBV6-1,NA,CASSRAGTQINEQYF
TRBV12-3/TRBV12-4,NA,CASTSDRTGNNQPQHF
TRBV7-6,NA,CASSSGMEDRVYEQYF
TRBV16,NA,CASSLFDRTNSPLHF
TRBV6-2/TRBV6-3,NA,CASSLQEGSNQPQHF
TRBV7-9,few,CASSYRLGYTF
TRBV24-1,many,CATSDFIAGGAETQYF
TRBV9,NA,CASSVAATSGYNEQFF
TRBV13,many,CASSSHLAAQDTQYF
TRBV12-3/TRBV12-4,NA,CASSFLGGRLGEQFF
TRBV10-3,many,CAIGGTGEYEQYF
TRBV7-2,many,CASSFGGNPQETQYF
TRBV7-2,NA,CASNHPGGSPLHF
TRBV28,many,CASSLGSTSYNEQFF
TRBV12-3/TRBV12-4,NA,CASRMDSQETQYF
TRBV7-9,few,CASSFPRGDQETQYF
TRBV2,NA,CASGGGAGVSETQYF
TRBV5-6,few,CASRLDHTEQFF
TRBV5-8,few,CASSLMLNTEAFF
TRBV7-9,NA,CASSLSEREGTGELFF
TRBV28,NA,CASSVTSELAKNIQYF
TRBV5-1,NA,CASSILRDRTYNEQFF
TRBV29-1,NA,CSVQLTTGGGQPQHF
TRBV15,NA,CATSRDRSGRLSF
TRBV4-2,NA,CASSHAGAGGEQFF